This TCR beta chain was recorded in a study of read filtering for tumor transcriptome and immune sequencing. Study-wide findings and caveats: Sorted CD138-negative bone marrow cells were not purified T cells.

The CDR3 has 15 amino acids. V was trimmed by 0 bases and J by 1 base, leaving 12 bases between them. Germline V gives CDR1 DFQATT, CDR2 SNEGSKA (reference sequence). This library used around 0.4 ug RNA and molecular barcoded adaptors spanning alpha/delta and beta/gamma chains. TCRdb fed the reads into MiXCR, producing one record per CDR3 protein. The sample includes some 38,000 distinct CDR3 sequences, roughly an eighth of them seen just once. This clonotype has ten or more counts. Antigen: not known. Input material: a population of CD138-negative cells sorted from bone marrow. This chain joins TRBV20-1 and TRBJ1-2; a possible D gene is TRBD1 (6 bases). The clonotype was recovered from a donor over 35 with multiple myeloma. DNA of the CDR3: TGCAGTGCTAGAGATATGACAGGATTTAACTATGGCTACACCTTC. It specifies CSARDMTGFNYGYTF.